A single sample is the source of the 20 T cell receptor beta chains below, sequenced in a study of blood T cells in healthy people across ages. PCR was performed a second time for roughly 7 to 11 cycles using a sample-barcoded 5' primer and a J-beta primer mix. TCRdb re-called the 5' RACE reads with MiXCR, one entry per CDR3 protein. The profile shows 550,000 to 700,000 distinct CDR3 sequences, 25% to 30% of them singletons. Sequencing was carried out using blood. These receptors originate from a woman between 65 and 79 years old in good health.

The table lists this clonotype with a few counts. The V and J genes are TRBV20-1 and TRBJ2-7; no reliable D call. This CDR3 is built from 13 residues. Deletions cut 5 bases from V and 2 bases from J, with 13 bases between. Per germline, CDR1 DFQATT and CDR2 SNEGSKA (reference sequence). CDR3 sequence reads: CSAGLRNTYEQYF. DNA of the CDR3: TGCAGTGCTGGCCTCAGGAATACCTACGAGCAGTACTTC.

This clonotype was seen a few times. The V and J genes are TRBV6-6 and TRBJ1-3, with D perhaps matching TRBD1 (5 bases). CDR3 length: 15 residues. Trimming left V 3 bases short and J 0 bases short, with 9 bases between. Germline CDR1 reads MNHNY; CDR2 reads SVGAGI (reference sequence). The CDR3 nucleotides are TGTGCCAGCAGTTATAGGGGTCACTCTGGAAACACCATATATTTT. Protein product: CASSYRGHSGNTIYF.

In its sample, this clonotype was seen a few times. This chain joins TRBV6-5 and TRBJ1-1, with 9 nucleotides matching TRBD1. With V trimmed by 6 bases and J by 2 bases, 4 bases remained unmatched. The CDR3 is 14 residues long. Germline V gene data show CDR1 as MNHEY and CDR2 as SVGAGI. DNA for the CDR3: TGTGCCAGCAGGAGACAGGGGGGTAACACTGAAGCTTTCTTT. It specifies CASRRQGGNTEAFF.

This clonotype was counted many times. This chain connects TRBV6-6 to TRBJ1-6, with a possible D match to TRBD1 (5 bases). CDR1 and CDR2 from the germline V gene are MNHNY and SVGAGI (reference sequence). Trimming left V 4 bases short and J 11 bases short, with 15 bases between. This CDR3 is built from 14 residues. CDR3 sequence (DNA): TGTGCCAGCAGTTCCGGACATGCGAGTGCACCCCTCCACTTT. Residues: CASSSGHASAPLHF.

This clonotype was seen a handful of times. Because the CDR3 is missing its conserved closing phenylalanine or tryptophan, this is likely a read error. The chain links TRBV12-3 or TRBV12-4 to TRBJ1-1, with D hard to call. With 3 bases removed from V and 3 bases from J, the gap between germline ends came to 11 bases. The CDR3 is 14 residues long. Here the CDR3 DNA reads TGTGCCAGCAGTTTTTCGGCCCGGGACACTGAAGCTTTCCTT. This encodes CASSFSARDTEAFL.

This clonotype was found a few times. The V gene is TRBV10-3, the J gene TRBJ2-7; 7 nucleotides line up with TRBD2. The length of the CDR3 is 12 residues. Germline values: CDR1 ENHRY, CDR2 SYGVKD. The ends lost 8 bases at V and 3 bases at J; junction bases unmatched: 4. The DNA for the CDR3 is TGTGCCATCGGGACTACTAGCTACGAGCAGTACTTC. It translates to CAIGTTSYEQYF.

This clonotype has more than one count but fewer than ten. V usage is TRBV10-3 and J usage is TRBJ2-7; 11 bases fit TRBD1. Germline loops: CDR1 ENHRY, CDR2 SYGVKD. This CDR3 is 15 amino acids long. J was trimmed by 6 bases and V by 10 bases; bases with no gene match: 14. In DNA form, the CDR3 reads TGTGCCACCACTCCCGGGACAGGGGGTGGCGGCGAGCAGTACTTC. It is translated as CATTPGTGGGGEQYF.

A few counts support this clonotype. J is TRBJ2-5 and V is TRBV4-3; D uncertain. This CDR3 has 15 amino acids. CDR1 and CDR2 from the germline V gene are LGHNA and YSLEER. The ends were cut back, 0 bases at V and 2 bases at J, with 10 bases in the middle. CDR3 coding DNA: TGCGCCAGCAGCCAAGATCTGAGGTCTCAAGAGACCCAGTACTTC. This translates into CASSQDLRSQETQYF.

The chain links TRBV20-1 to TRBJ1-3; D is possibly TRBD1 (5 bases). Germline loops: CDR1 DFQATT, CDR2 SNEGSKA (reference sequence). The CDR3 is 17 amino acids. Trimming removed 6 bases at V and 0 bases at J, with 21 bases between. The CDR3 reads CSADGGGSYSSGNTIYF. CDR3 nucleotides: TGCAGTGCCGACGGGGGGGGGAGTTATAGCTCTGGAAACACCATATATTTT.

This clonotype has just a few counts. V and J are TRBV9 and TRBJ2-6, with D perhaps matching TRBD2 (6 bases). The CDR3 runs 17 residues. Germline CDR1 SGDLS, CDR2 YYNGEE. V lost 1 base to trimming and J lost 0 bases, with 11 bases between them. CDR3: CASSVRGTLSGANVLTF. CDR3 DNA: TGTGCCAGCAGCGTACGGGGGACTCTCTCTGGGGCCAACGTCCTGACTTTC.

The chain uses TRBV27 and TRBJ2-7; 10 bases match TRBD1. This CDR3 spans 16 amino acids. Germline V gives CDR1 MNHEY, CDR2 SMNVEV (reference sequence). V lost 4 bases and J lost 3; bases outside the gene matches: 9. The CDR3 reads CASSSQNRDRGYEQYF. The CDR3 DNA follows: TGTGCCAGCAGTTCCCAAAACAGGGACAGGGGCTACGAGCAGTACTTC.

The gene calls are TRBV12-3 or TRBV12-4 and TRBJ1-6, with TRBD1 identical over 9 bases. The CDR3 covers 17 residues. After removal of 1 base from V and 1 base from J, the junction contained 2 bases not matched to a gene. In nucleotides, the CDR3 is TGTGCCAGCAGTTTAGGACAGGGGGGGTCCTATAATTCACCCCTCCACTTT. It translates to CASSLGQGGSYNSPLHF.

This clonotype was recorded many times. This chain links TRBV20-1 with TRBJ2-5; D possibly matches TRBD1 or TRBD2 (5 bases each). The CDR3 has 13 residues. The germline CDR1 and CDR2 sequences are DFQATT and SNEGSKA (reference sequence). Between the trimmed V and J ends, which lost 5 bases and 6 bases, there was a span of 16 bases. The chain's CDR3 is CSAFRGTEKTQYF. CDR3 nucleotide sequence: TGCAGTGCTTTCCGGGGCACTGAAAAGACCCAGTACTTC.

Only a few counts were recorded for this clonotype. The chain has TRBV6-5 and TRBJ2-5; unclear D gene. V was cut by 6 bases and J by 0 bases, with 11 bases left in between. The length of the CDR3 is 14 residues. Germline loops: CDR1 MNHEY, CDR2 SVGAGI. The CDR3 coding sequence is TGTGCCAGCAGCACTACATGGTACCAAGAGACCCAGTACTTC. This gives the protein CASSTTWYQETQYF.

Only a few counts were recorded for this clonotype. Compared with germline, one end of the junction differs, possibly owing to a read error. The chain joins TRBV5-1 to TRBJ2-7; a weak D match, TRBD2 (5 bases). The CDR3 covers 14 residues. CDR1 is SGHRS and CDR2 is YFSETQ in the germline V gene. CDR3: CAGSKVGSSYEQYF. CDR3 nucleotides: TGCGCCGGCAGCAAGGTAGGGAGCTCCTACGAGCAGTACTTC.

The chain has TRBV9 and TRBJ2-3, with D perhaps TRBD2 (5 bases). Germline V gene lookup returns CDR1 SGDLS and CDR2 YYNGEE. The CDR3 length is 15 residues. V was cut by 0 bases and J by 5 bases, with 13 bases left in between. CDR3 nucleotides: TGTGCCAGCAGCGTAGGAGTGGGAGAGAGAGATACGCAGTATTTT. Encoded protein: CASSVGVGERDTQYF.

The chain carries TRBV20-1 and TRBJ1-1; 8 bases align to TRBD1. The CDR3 is 14 residues long. Per germline, CDR1 DFQATT and CDR2 SNEGSKA (reference sequence). The ends lost 6 bases at V and 6 bases at J; junction bases unmatched: 12. The CDR3 protein is CSAPTGQDSPEAFF. The CDR3 DNA reads TGCAGTGCCCCAACGGGACAGGATAGTCCTGAAGCTTTCTTT.

The table lists this clonotype with a few counts. The chain joins TRBV7-2 to TRBJ1-1; 7 bases are shared with TRBD1. In germline, CDR1 is SGHTA, CDR2 FQGNSA. CDR3 length: 16 residues. Unmatched junction bases numbered 9, after V lost 4 bases and J lost 1 base. The CDR3 region has the DNA TGTGCCAGCAGCTCCCGACAGGGTTGGGGGAACACTGAAGCTTTCTTT. Translation: CASSSRQGWGNTEAFF. The variable domain in full, completed from reference TRBV7-2 and TRBJ1-1, reads GAGVSQSPSNKVTEKGKDVELRCDPISGHTALYWYRQSLGQGLEFLIYFQGNSAPDKSGLPSDRFSAERTGGSVSTLTIQRTQQEDSAVYLCASSSRQGWGNTEAFFGQGTRLTVV.

This clonotype has just a few counts. The CDR3: CASSQLQGLANEKLFF. CDR3 coding DNA: TGCGCCAGCAGCCAACTACAGGGGCTGGCTAATGAAAAACTGTTTTTT. This chain uses TRBV4-1 with TRBJ1-4; 7 bases agree with TRBD1. The J segment lost 3 bases and the V segment lost 2 bases, leaving 6 bases of the junction unmatched. Germline CDR1 and CDR2: MGHRA and YSYEKL. The CDR3 has 16 amino acids.

This clonotype has a count of ten or more. The chain is built from TRBV6-2 or TRBV6-3 and TRBJ2-5; 8 nucleotides agree with TRBD2. CDR1 is MNHEY and CDR2 is SVGEGT in the germline V gene. With V trimmed by 2 bases and J by 3 bases, 2 bases remained unmatched. The CDR3 sequence is 14 residues long. The CDR3 is CASSYELAEETQYF. The CDR3 region has the DNA TGTGCCAGCAGTTACGAACTAGCGGAAGAGACCCAGTACTTC.